This T cell receptor (beta chain) emerged from a study of T-cell reconstitution after alpha-beta-depleted transplantation in children. V shed 0 bases and J 7 bases; nucleotides not matched to a gene: 2. CDR3 size: 15 residues. The library targeted TCRbeta and was prepared with unique molecular identifiers. TCRdb reprocessed the PCR reads with MiXCR, giving one entry per CDR3 protein. The table shows about 610,000 distinct CDR3 sequences, with roughly a tenth occurring only once. This clonotype was detected ten times or more. The material was PBMCs from the stem cell graft donor, obtained from the stem cell graft. The receptor was derived from a human donor who donated a stem cell graft to a child with acute myeloid leukemia. V is TRBV12-3 or TRBV12-4 and J is TRBJ2-2; 10 bases match TRBD1. This CDR3 is CASSLATGGGGELFF. The CDR3 DNA reads as TGTGCCAGCAGTTTAGCGACAGGGGGCGGCGGGGAGCTGTTTTTT.